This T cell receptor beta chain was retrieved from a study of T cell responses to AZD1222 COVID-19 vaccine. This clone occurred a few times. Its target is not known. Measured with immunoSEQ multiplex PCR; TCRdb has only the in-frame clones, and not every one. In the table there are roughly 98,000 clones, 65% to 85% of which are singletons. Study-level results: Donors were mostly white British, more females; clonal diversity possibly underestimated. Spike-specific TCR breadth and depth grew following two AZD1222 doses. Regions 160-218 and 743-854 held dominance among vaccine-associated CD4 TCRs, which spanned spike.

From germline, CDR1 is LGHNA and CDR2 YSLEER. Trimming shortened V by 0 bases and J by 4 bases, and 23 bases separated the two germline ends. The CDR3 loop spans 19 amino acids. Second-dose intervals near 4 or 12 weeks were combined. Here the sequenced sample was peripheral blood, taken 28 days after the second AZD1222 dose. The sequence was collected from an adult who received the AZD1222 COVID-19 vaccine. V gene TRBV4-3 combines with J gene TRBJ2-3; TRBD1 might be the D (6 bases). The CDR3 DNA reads TGCGCCAGCAGCCAAGAAGCAGAAGAGGAGTCCGAGGGGGCAGATACGCAGTATTTT. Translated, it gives CASSQEAEEESEGADTQYF.